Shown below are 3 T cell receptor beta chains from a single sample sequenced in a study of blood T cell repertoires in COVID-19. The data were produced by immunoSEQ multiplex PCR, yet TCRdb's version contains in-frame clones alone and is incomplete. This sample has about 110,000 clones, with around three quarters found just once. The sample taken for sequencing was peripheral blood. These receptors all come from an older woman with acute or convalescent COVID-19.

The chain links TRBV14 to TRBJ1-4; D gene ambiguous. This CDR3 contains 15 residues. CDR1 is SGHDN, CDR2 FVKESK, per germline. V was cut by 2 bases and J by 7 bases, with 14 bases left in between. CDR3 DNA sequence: TGTGCCAGCAGCCAAAATAGACGGCGGGGTGAAAAACTGTTTTTT. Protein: CASSQNRRRGEKLFF.

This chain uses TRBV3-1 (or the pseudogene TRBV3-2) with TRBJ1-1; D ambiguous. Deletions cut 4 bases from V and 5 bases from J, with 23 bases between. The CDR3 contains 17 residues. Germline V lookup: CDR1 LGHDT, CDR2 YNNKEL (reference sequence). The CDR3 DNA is TGTGCCAGCAGCCGGAATGATGGGTTTGGAGGAGGTACTGAAGCTTTCTTT. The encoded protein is CASSRNDGFGGGTEAFF.

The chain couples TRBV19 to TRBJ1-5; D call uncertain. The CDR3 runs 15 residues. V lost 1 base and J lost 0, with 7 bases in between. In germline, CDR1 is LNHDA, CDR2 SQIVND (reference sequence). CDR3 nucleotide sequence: TGTGCCAGTAGTATAGGGGGAGGTAGCAATCAGCCCCAGCATTTT. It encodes CASSIGGGSNQPQHF.